The sample holds many counts of the clone carrying this TCR beta chain. Its antigen is not known. The data are from a study of post-analysis software for immune sequencing data. About the study: The patients showed relapsing-remitting, secondary progressive and progressive-relapsing multiple sclerosis courses. Study results and caveats: Controls showed significantly higher normalized Chao1 diversity than did multiple sclerosis patients. The study found TRBV5-6, TRBV5-1 and TRBV20-1 among five or six TRBV segments more frequent in patients than controls. F measure showed strong co-clustering of same-batch samples.

Germline CDR1 is SGHDT and CDR2 is YYEEEE. V was shortened by 4 bases and J by 0 bases, with 14 bases between the two germline ends. The CDR3 has 16 residues. cDNA libraries for TCR beta contained unique molecular identifiers. It was from about 1 to 10 million T cells that some 500,000 cDNA molecules came. TCRdb reprocessed the PCR reads via MiXCR and lists one record per CDR3 protein. The table includes about 200,000 distinct CDR3 sequences, 29% detected once. The clonotype comes from a girl aged 2-17 years with multiple sclerosis. The sequenced sample consisted of blood. The chain carries TRBV5-6 and TRBJ1-5; D gene unclear. The CDR3 DNA reads TGTGCCAGCAGCCTGGCCGGCCGCTATAGCAATCAGCCCCAGCATTTT. This gives the protein CASSLAGRYSNQPQHF.